This T cell receptor beta chain was captured by sequencing in a study of T cells in Graves' hyperthyroidism and ophthalmopathy (dated by TCRdb to between 2018 and 2021). Background for the entire study: Peripheral blood was sampled at the time of initial diagnosis, prior to any treatment. TCR V-J signatures able to tell the groups apart were searched for in a discovery cohort of 95 or so patients, of whom approximately 40 had Graves' ophthalmopathy and around 57 had stable Graves' hyperthyroidism. Prospective prediction of ophthalmopathy was tested in an independent validation cohort consisting of 18 hyperthyroidism patients and approximately 16 patients who later progressed to ophthalmopathy. The 85 to 100 discovery patients were randomly split 7:3 into training and test sets. The study also compared thyroid tissue and blood T-cell repertoires from several Graves' hyperthyroidism patients. Following sampling, methimazole starting at 30 mg daily was given to hyperthyroidism patients, and high-dose intravenous methylprednisolone was given to ophthalmopathy patients. The paper describes TCR Vbeta CDR3 sequencing of about 140 peripheral blood samples, made up of roughly 45 ophthalmopathy patients, 70 to 75 hyperthyroidism patients and 17 progressor patients.

This clonotype has ten or more counts. No cognate antigen has been identified for it. No base quality values were provided; no much bigger clone lies one nucleotide off. Trimming removed 7 bases from V and 2 bases from J; the gene matches leave 4 bases unexplained. CDR1 and CDR2, looked up from the germline V gene, are SNHLY and FYNNEI. From cysteine to phenylalanine, the CDR3 is 14 amino acids long. Only the CDR3 DNA is retained, 42 bases long and in frame from the first base. Study-wide conclusions, independent of this receptor: Blood samples also contained most of the expanded thyroid clonotypes (frequency above 0.001), which suggests that blood repertoires may reflect thyroid immune responses. Sample size was not statistically predetermined, and investigators were not blinded to group allocation. In validation, progression to ophthalmopathy was predicted by the model with around 70% sensitivity and roughly 72% specificity, a median of roughly six months before onset. In cross-validation, a model built on a 13 V-J signature told ophthalmopathy apart from stable hyperthyroidism with 85% to 90% sensitivity and 81% to 82% specificity, and in testing the same model reached 80%/75%.

Moderately to severely active disease, a Clinical Activity Score of at least 3, a NOSPECS grade of at least 4, and a duration under 3 months were present in ophthalmopathy patients. The study excluded patients with uncontrolled infections, other autoimmune diseases, pregnancy or lactation. Diagnoses relied on clinical symptoms, serum thyroxine and TRAb, thyroid ultrasound and orbital computed tomography. PBMCs were isolated from about 10 ml of fresh peripheral blood by Ficoll-Paque density gradient centrifugation. Trizol reagent was used to extract total RNA, and RNA quality was then checked on an Agilent 2100 Bioanalyzer. The TCR beta CDR3 regions were amplified from the RNA transcripts. The first round of RT-PCR for the TCR CDR3 was performed with the HTBI primer set and the Qiagen OneStep RT-PCR kit. Libraries were constructed in a second round of multiplex PCR, after which size selection and purification were carried out. The libraries were sequenced on an Illumina HiSeq2000 using paired-end 100 bp reads. Turning to the authors' computational methods: SOAPnuke was used to process the raw data, removing reads that contained adapters or uncalled bases, had a mean Phred below 15, or lacked an exact match to the constant primer or identifier. High-quality paired reads were merged using COPE v1.2.5, and each unique nucleotide sequence was defined as a clonotype. MiTCR v1.1 was used to align the clonotypes against IMGT TRBV, TRBD and TRBJ reference segments. The analysis was restricted to V-J combinations with a frequency above 0.0001, which together covered just over 99% of the repertoires. A TCS score was defined as the ratio of F50 (clonal expansion) to E x V (chaos), with BLOSUM62-based TCRdist applied between CDR3 peptides within each V-J. Welch's t-statistics and random forest reduced around 550 V-J features to 13, which were used in a naive Bayes classifier (R e1071). Clones were called with MiXCR by TCRdb after fastp trimmed the public reads at Q25, and only in-frame beta chains were retained. All rows with the same CDR3 protein become a single entry with the most common DNA and genes. The V and J calls and clone size come from TCRdb's table, not from the authors' own analysis. A total of a few hundred thousand distinct CDR3 sequences appear in this sample, approximately 16% of them only once. Together, the top ten hold about 29% of the sample.

What was sequenced was blood. The receptor's source is a woman between 25 and 40 years old with Graves' ophthalmopathy. This receptor chain uses TRBV2 and TRBJ2-7; 11 junctional bases match TRBD2. CDR3 protein: CASTGLAVPYEQYF. In nucleotides, the sequence is TGTGCCAGCACGGGACTAGCGGTTCCCTACGAGCAGTACTTC.